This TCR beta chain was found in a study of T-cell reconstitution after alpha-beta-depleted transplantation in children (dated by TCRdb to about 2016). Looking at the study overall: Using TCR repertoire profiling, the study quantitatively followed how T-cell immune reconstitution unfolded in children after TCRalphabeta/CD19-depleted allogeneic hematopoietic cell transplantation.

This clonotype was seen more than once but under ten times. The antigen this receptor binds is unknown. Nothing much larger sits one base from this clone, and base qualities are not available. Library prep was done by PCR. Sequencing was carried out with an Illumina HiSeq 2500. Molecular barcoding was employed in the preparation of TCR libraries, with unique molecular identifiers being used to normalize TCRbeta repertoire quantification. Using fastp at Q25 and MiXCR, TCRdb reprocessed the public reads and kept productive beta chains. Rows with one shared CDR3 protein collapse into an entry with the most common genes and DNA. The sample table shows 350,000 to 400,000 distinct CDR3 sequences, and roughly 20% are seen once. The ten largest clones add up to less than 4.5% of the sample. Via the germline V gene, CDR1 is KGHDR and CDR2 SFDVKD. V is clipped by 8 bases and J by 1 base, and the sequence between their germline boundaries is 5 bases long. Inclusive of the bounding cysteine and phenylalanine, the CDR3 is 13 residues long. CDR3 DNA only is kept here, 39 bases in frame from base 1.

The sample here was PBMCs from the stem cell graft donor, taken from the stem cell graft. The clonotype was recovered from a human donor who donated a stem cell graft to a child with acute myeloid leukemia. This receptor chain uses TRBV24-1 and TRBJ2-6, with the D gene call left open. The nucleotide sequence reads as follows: TGTGCCACCATGGGGTCTGGGGCCAACGTCCTGACTTTC. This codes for CATMGSGANVLTF.